This T cell receptor (beta chain) comes out of a study of memory CD4+ T cells and cytomegalovirus serostatus. Single viable CD3+CD4+CD8-CD45RO+ cells were sorted as the memory CD4+ T cells. Method: immunoSEQ multiplex PCR; TCRdb's copy keeps in-frame clones and lacks some. The profile shows 46,000 or so clones, around 78% of them singletons. Germline V gives CDR1 MDHEN, CDR2 SYDVKM. This CDR3 region has 14 residues. V shed 3 bases and J 2 bases; nucleotides not matched to a gene: 1. This clonotype originated in an adult in good health and CMV-seronegative. The specimen was memory CD4+ T cells from blood. The V and J genes are TRBV28 and TRBJ2-4, with 7 bases identical to TRBD2. CDR3 region: CASSLGGTKNIQYF. In nucleotides, the CDR3 is TGTGCCAGCAGTTTGGGGGGGACCAAAAACATTCAGTACTTC.